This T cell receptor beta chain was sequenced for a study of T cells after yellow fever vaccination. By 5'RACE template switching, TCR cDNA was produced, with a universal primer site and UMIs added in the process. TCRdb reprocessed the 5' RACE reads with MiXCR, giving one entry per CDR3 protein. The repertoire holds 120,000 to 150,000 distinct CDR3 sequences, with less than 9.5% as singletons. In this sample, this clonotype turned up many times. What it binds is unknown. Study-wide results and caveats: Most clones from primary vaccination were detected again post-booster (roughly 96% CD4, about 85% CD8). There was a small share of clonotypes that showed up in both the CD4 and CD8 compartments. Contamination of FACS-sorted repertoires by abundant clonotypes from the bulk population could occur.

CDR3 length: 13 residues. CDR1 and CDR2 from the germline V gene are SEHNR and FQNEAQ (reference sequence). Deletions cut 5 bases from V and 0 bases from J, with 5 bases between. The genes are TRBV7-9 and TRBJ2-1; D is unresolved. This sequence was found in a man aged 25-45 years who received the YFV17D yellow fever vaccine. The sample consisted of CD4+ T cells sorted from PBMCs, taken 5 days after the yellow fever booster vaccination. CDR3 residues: CASSLISYNEQFF. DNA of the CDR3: TGTGCCAGCAGCCTGATCTCCTACAATGAGCAGTTCTTC.